The 21 T cell receptor beta chains below come from one sample, sequenced in a study of cytomegalovirus exposure and HLA in healthy donors. A multiplex PCR was run with 60 Vbeta primers and 13 Jbeta primers. Repertoires were generated with immunoSEQ multiplex PCR, while TCRdb's copy carries only in-frame clones and drops some. The sample consists of 150,000 to 180,000 clones, around 74% of them appearing once. Sequenced sample: PBMCs. The receptors were gathered from a young man in good health and CMV-seronegative.

A single count supports this clone. This sequence joins TRBV11-1 and TRBJ2-7; 8 nucleotides agree with TRBD2. Germline trimming cut 1 base from V and 1 base from J; bases unmatched to any gene: 3. The CDR3 has 15 amino acids. Germline V lookup: CDR1 SGHAT, CDR2 FQDESV (reference sequence). The CDR3 DNA reads TGTGCCAGCAGCTTAGATGCGGGGGGATCCTACGAGCAGTACTTC. Protein sequence: CASSLDAGGSYEQYF.

This clone appeared a few times. The chain is built from TRBV28 and TRBJ2-7; 7 nucleotides align to TRBD1. V was clipped by 6 bases and J by 2 bases; unmatched bases: 7. The germline V gene has CDR1 MDHEN and CDR2 SYDVKM. CDR3 length: 14 residues. This chain's CDR3 is CASSPGDRAYEQYV. The CDR3 DNA is TGTGCCAGCAGCCCCGGAGACAGGGCCTACGAGCAGTACGTC.

The V gene is TRBV27, the J gene TRBJ2-7; D is unresolved. V was cut by 2 bases and J by 2 bases, with 7 bases left in between. CDR1 is MNHEY, CDR2 SMNVEV, per germline (reference sequence). This CDR3 is 13 amino acids long. CDR3 amino acids: CASSLDITYEQYF. The CDR3 DNA reads TGTGCCAGCAGTTTAGACATCACCTACGAGCAGTACTTC.

The chain recombines TRBV6-6 with TRBJ1-3, with TRBD1 identical over 9 bases. V trimming: 8 bases; J trimming: 4 bases; junction bases outside the gene matches: 9. Germline-derived CDR1 and CDR2 are MNHNY and SVGAGI (reference sequence). The CDR3 is 15 residues long. The CDR3 DNA sequence: TGTGCCAGCGCGGGACAGGGAGTAGGAGGAAACACCATATATTTT. Its translation is CASAGQGVGGNTIYF.

The table lists this clone with a few counts. The chain recombines TRBV30 with TRBJ2-7; unclear D gene. Trimming pared 0 bases from V and 4 bases from J, leaving 4 bases between. The germline gives CDR1 GTSNPN, CDR2 SVGIG (reference sequence). The CDR3 has 11 amino acids. The CDR3 DNA reads as TGTGCCTGGAGTGTAGAGTACGAGCAGTACTTC. Amino acid sequence: CAWSVEYEQYF. Together with reference TRBV30 and TRBJ2-7, the CDR3 gives the full variable domain: SQTIHQWPATLVQPVGSPLSLECTVEGTSNPNLYWYRQAAGRGLQLLFYSVGIGQISSEVPQNLSASRPQDRQFILSSKKLLLSDSGFYLCAWSVEYEQYFGPGTRLTVT.

A few counts support this clone. The chain recombines TRBV11-2 with TRBJ2-5; TRBD2 matches 11 bases. The junction had 4 bases not matched to a gene; V was cut back by 1 base and J by 0 bases. This CDR3 is built from 17 residues. CDR1 and CDR2 from the germline V gene are SGHAT and FQNNGV. CDR3 residues: CASSLGLAGGNQETQYF. Written as DNA, the CDR3 is TGTGCCAGCAGCTTAGGCCTAGCGGGGGGAAACCAAGAGACCCAGTACTTC.

With respect to this clone: Other DNA sequences in this specimen translate into the identical CDR3. V usage is TRBV29-1 and J usage is TRBJ2-1, with TRBD1 matching 8 bases. With V trimmed by 6 bases and J by 9 bases, 13 bases remained unmatched. The V gene's germline CDR1 is SQVTM and CDR2 ANQGSEA. CDR3 length: 14 amino acids. CDR3 bases: TGCAGCGTCGTACGGGCGGCAGGGGGCCTTGAGCAGTTCTTC. This encodes CSVVRAAGGLEQFF.

This chain links TRBV27 with TRBJ1-2; 9 nucleotides match TRBD1. The junction had 11 bases not matched to a gene; V was cut back by 5 bases and J by 4 bases. The germline V gene encodes CDR1 MNHEY and CDR2 SMNVEV (reference sequence). The length of the CDR3 is 16 residues. The CDR3 loop reads CASSPGPGQGPYGYTF. The CDR3 DNA reads TGTGCCAGCAGTCCGGGTCCGGGACAGGGTCCCTATGGCTACACCTTC.

A few counts support this clone. The V and J genes are TRBV19 and TRBJ1-5; TRBD1 aligns across 10 bases. This CDR3 is built from 13 residues. With V trimmed by 9 bases and J by 5 bases, 4 bases remained unmatched. CDR1 and CDR2 from the germline V gene are LNHDA and SQIVND (reference sequence). The CDR3 DNA is TGTGCCAGCCGGGACAGGGGATATCAGCCCCAGCATTTT. Its translation: CASRDRGYQPQHF.

The V call is TRBV5-1, the J call TRBJ2-2, with 9 bases matching TRBD1. V lost 6 bases, J lost 3 bases, and 6 bases stayed unmatched. Germline lookup yields CDR1 SGHRS and CDR2 YFSETQ. The CDR3 has 15 residues. The CDR3 DNA is TGCGCCAGCACCCTGACAGGGGGTTACACCGGGGAGCTGTTTTTT. This encodes CASTLTGGYTGELFF.

This clone has just one count. V and J are TRBV4-2 and TRBJ2-7; 9 bases map to TRBD1. Per the germline V gene, CDR1 is LGHNA and CDR2 is YNFKEQ. J lost 1 base, V lost 0 bases, and 4 bases had no gene match. This CDR3 region has 16 residues. This chain's CDR3 is CASSQDPGQGSYEQYF. CDR3 nucleotide sequence: TGTGCCAGCAGCCAAGACCCGGGACAGGGATCCTACGAGCAGTACTTC.

The chain has TRBV13 and TRBJ2-3; the match to TRBD1 covers 8 bases. The germline CDR1 and CDR2 sequences are PRHDT and FYEKMQ (reference sequence). Trimming removed 1 base from V and 4 bases from J; junction bases left unmatched: 13. The CDR3 is 18 amino acids. The CDR3 protein is CASSLELRGRGRPDTQYF. In DNA, the CDR3 is TGTGCCAGCAGCTTAGAGTTACGGGGCAGGGGGCGCCCAGATACGCAGTATTTT. The full variable domain, with the rest looked up from reference TRBV13 and TRBJ2-3, is AAGVIQSPRHLIKEKRETATLKCYPIPRHDTVYWYQQGPGQDPQFLISFYEKMQSDKGSIPDRFSAQQFSDYHSELNMSSLELGDSALYFCASSLELRGRGRPDTQYFGPGTRLTVL.

The V call is TRBV5-1, the J call TRBJ2-4; the match to TRBD2 covers 8 bases. Germline V gene lookup returns CDR1 SGHRS and CDR2 YFSETQ. J gave up 5 bases and V 4 bases, and 8 bases lay outside the gene matches. The CDR3 length is 15 residues. The CDR3 DNA follows: TGCGCCAGCAGCCACACGGGACTAGGGGAAAACATTCAGTACTTC. Amino acid sequence: CASSHTGLGENIQYF.

This clone came up once. The chain couples TRBV5-6 to TRBJ1-5; a possible D gene is TRBD1 (5 bases). Germline V gives CDR1 SGHDT, CDR2 YYEEEE. Trimming removed 2 bases at V and 9 bases at J, with 12 bases between. The CDR3 contains 13 residues. CDR3 bases: TGTGCCAGCAGCTTAGGAGGGGCAGGGCCCCAGCATTTT. Amino acids: CASSLGGAGPQHF.

The chain joins TRBV4-1 to TRBJ2-1; maybe TRBD2 (7 bases). The germline V gene has CDR1 MGHRA and CDR2 YSYEKL. The V gene lost 4 bases and the J gene lost 5 bases, with 18 bases spanning the gap. The CDR3 consists of 16 residues. CDR3 sequence reads: CASSRFTGRGNNEQFF. The DNA for the CDR3 is TGCGCCAGCAGCCGATTTACAGGGCGGGGGAACAATGAGCAGTTCTTC.

The chain carries TRBV6-1 and TRBJ1-4; no clear D. V was pared by 5 bases and J by 7 bases, with 11 bases between. The germline V gene encodes CDR1 MNHNS and CDR2 SASEGT. The CDR3 totals 13 residues. For the CDR3, the DNA is TGTGCCAGCAGTAGAAATGCGGGTGAAAAACTGTTTTTT. Its protein product is CASSRNAGEKLFF.

The rearrangement joins TRBV9 to TRBJ2-1, with D hard to call. CDR3 length equals 16 residues. CDR1 and CDR2 (germline): SGDLS, YYNGEE. V lost 2 bases to trimming and J lost 1 base, with 13 bases between them. DNA for the CDR3: TGTGCCAGCAGCGTCTGGGCCGAACTTTCCTACAATGAGCAGTTCTTC. This encodes CASSVWAELSYNEQFF.

This clone was counted a few times. The chain joins TRBV30 to TRBJ2-3; TRBD2 matches at 9 bases. In germline, CDR1 is GTSNPN, CDR2 SVGIG (reference sequence). The V gene end was trimmed by 0 bases and the J gene end by 8 bases; junction bases not matched to a gene: 9. The CDR3 is 15 residues long. CDR3 bases: TGTGCCTGGAGTGTACGGGGCGGGGGGGCGGGTACGCAGTATTTT. Protein product: CAWSVRGGGAGTQYF.

This clone was detected only once. V usage is TRBV6-6 and J usage is TRBJ2-7; 11 bases match TRBD2. Trimming cost V 2 bases and J 2 bases; bases outside gene matches: 5. From germline, CDR1 is MNHNY and CDR2 SVGAGI (reference sequence). The CDR3 is 16 residues long. CDR3 bases: TGTGCCAGCAGTTACGCACCTAGCGGGGGGCCCTACGAGCAGTACTTC. Encoded protein: CASSYAPSGGPYEQYF.

The rearrangement uses TRBV18 and TRBJ2-2; 9 bases align to TRBD2. CDR3 length equals 15 residues. Trimming at V came to 6 bases and at J to 2 bases, leaving 4 bases not matched to a gene. In germline, CDR1 is KGHSH, CDR2 LQKENI. The CDR3 here is CASSGGGANTGELFF. As DNA, the CDR3 is TGTGCCAGCTCCGGCGGGGGGGCAAACACCGGGGAGCTGTTTTTT.

V gene TRBV6-1 combines with J gene TRBJ1-1; TRBD1 might be the D (5 bases). V lost 5 bases and J 11 bases, leaving 15 bases between the germline ends. Germline lookup yields CDR1 MNHNS and CDR2 SASEGT. This CDR3 region has 12 residues. The CDR3: CASSHRTPAAFF. In DNA, the CDR3 is TGTGCCAGCAGTCACCGGACACCGGCGGCTTTCTTT.